Described below is a single T cell receptor beta chain sequence and its context. This sample is part of a study of blood T cell repertoires in COVID-19. On the study more broadly: Specimens from acute and convalescent COVID-19 originated in the United States, Italy and Spain.

The trim removed 7 bases at V and 2 bases at J, leaving 12 bases unmatched. This CDR3 has 16 residues. From germline, CDR1 is MRHNA and CDR2 SNTAGT. Assay: immunoSEQ multiplex PCR; the TCRdb copy retains only in-frame clones and omits some. The sample includes 150,000 or so clones, around 85% of them seen just once. The sequenced material came from peripheral blood. This clonotype was obtained from a human donor in a cohort sampled during active COVID-19. This chain links TRBV6-4 with TRBJ1-1; 8 bases fit TRBD1. As DNA, the CDR3 is TGTGCCAGCACCATTACAGGGGGGGGACTTAACACTGAAGCTTTCTTT. It translates to CASTITGGGLNTEAFF.